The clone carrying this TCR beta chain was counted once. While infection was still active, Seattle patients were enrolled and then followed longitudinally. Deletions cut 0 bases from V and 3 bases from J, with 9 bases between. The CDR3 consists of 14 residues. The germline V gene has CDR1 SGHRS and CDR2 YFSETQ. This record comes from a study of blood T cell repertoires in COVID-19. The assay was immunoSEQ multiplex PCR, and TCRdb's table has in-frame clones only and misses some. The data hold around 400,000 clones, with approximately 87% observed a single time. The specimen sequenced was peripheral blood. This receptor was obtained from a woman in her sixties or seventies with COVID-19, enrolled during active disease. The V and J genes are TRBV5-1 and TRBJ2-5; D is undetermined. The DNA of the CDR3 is TGCGCCAGCAGCTTGGAGACCGGAGAAGAGACCCAGTACTTC. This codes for CASSLETGEETQYF.